This T cell receptor beta chain was identified during a study of blood T cell repertoires in COVID-19. About the study: Acute and convalescent COVID-19 specimens originated in the United States, Italy and Spain. PBMCs, B-cell-depleted T cells, or T cells provided the cDNA or gDNA that made up the material.

Method: immunoSEQ multiplex PCR; TCRdb's copy keeps in-frame clones and lacks some. The table lists a few hundred thousand clones, roughly 83% of them singletons. V shed 1 base, J shed 10 bases, and the junction held 9 bases outside the gene matches. Germline-derived CDR1 and CDR2 are SGHTA and FQGNSA. The CDR3 contains 16 residues. This clonotype originated in a woman between 45 and 60 years old with acute or convalescent COVID-19. The rearrangement links TRBV7-2 to TRBJ1-6, with 8 bases matching TRBD1. The sequencing sample was made of peripheral blood. The CDR3 spells CASSLDTGGSRSPLHF. CDR3 in DNA: TGTGCCAGCAGCTTAGACACAGGGGGAAGTCGGTCACCCCTCCACTTT.